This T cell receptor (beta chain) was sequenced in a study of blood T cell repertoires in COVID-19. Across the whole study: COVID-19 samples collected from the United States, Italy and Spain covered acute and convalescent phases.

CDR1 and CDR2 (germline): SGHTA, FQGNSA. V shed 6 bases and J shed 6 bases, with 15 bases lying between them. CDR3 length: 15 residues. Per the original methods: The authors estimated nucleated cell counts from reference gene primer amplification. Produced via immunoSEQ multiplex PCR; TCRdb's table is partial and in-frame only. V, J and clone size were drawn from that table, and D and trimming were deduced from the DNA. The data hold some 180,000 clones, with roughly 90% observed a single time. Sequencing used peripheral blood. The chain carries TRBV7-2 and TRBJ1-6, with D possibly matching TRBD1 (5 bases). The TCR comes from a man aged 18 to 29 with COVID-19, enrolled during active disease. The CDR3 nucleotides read TGTGCCAGCAGTTACCGGGACTCCGTTAATTCACCCCTCCACTTT. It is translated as CASSYRDSVNSPLHF.